The text below deals with one TCR beta chain. In the authors' methods: Amplification from reference gene primers served as the basis for estimated nucleated cell counts. Generated by immunoSEQ multiplex PCR, the TCRdb table keeps only in-frame clones and is missing some. D and trimming were read from the DNA, whereas the V and J calls and clone size are those reported in that table. The data hold some 150,000 clones, with around four fifths observed a single time. With 3 bases removed from V and 2 bases from J, the gap between germline ends came to 8 bases. The CDR3 is 14 residues long. CDR1 and CDR2 (germline): SGHTA, FQGNSA. The data belong to a study of blood T cell repertoires in COVID-19. Background on the study: The study drew acute and convalescent COVID-19 samples from the United States, Italy and Spain. The analysed material was cDNA or gDNA that came from T cells, B-cell-depleted T cells, or PBMCs.

The gene calls are TRBV7-2 and TRBJ1-3, with a tentative D call TRBD1 (5 bases). This sequence was found in a woman in her thirties or forties with active or convalescent COVID-19. The sequenced sample was peripheral blood. CDR3 bases: TGTGCCAGCAGCTTCAGGGAGGCTGGAAACACCATATATTTT. Translation gives CASSFREAGNTIYF.